The rows below give T cell receptor beta chains drawn from one sample of a study of blood T cell repertoires in COVID-19. Profiled with immunoSEQ multiplex PCR; TCRdb holds only in-frame clones, not every one. The table has tens of thousands of clones, nearly 85% seen once. Specimen: peripheral blood. The receptor set was obtained from a woman aged 80 or over with acute or convalescent COVID-19. Both conserved end residues are part of each CDR3. The D gene is left open where the match is weak. Where a row states a size, it is once, few, many or the class of an expanded clone; other rows omit it.

clone_size	d_call	v_call	j_call	cdr3_nt	cdr3_aa
.	.	TRBV6-1	TRBJ2-2	TGTGCCAGCAGTGAATGGGCAGGGGCGGGCGGGGAGCTGTTTTTT	CASSEWAGAGGELFF
.	.	TRBV7-2	TRBJ1-2	TGTGCCAGCAGCTTAGGGATGGCGGTTGGCTACACCTTC	CASSLGMAVGYTF
.	TRBD1	TRBV20-1	TRBJ1-2	TGCAGTGCTAGTGTGGTTTCAGGGGGTGGCTATGGCTACACCTTC	CSASVVSGGGYGYTF
.	.	TRBV6-1	TRBJ2-7	TGTGCCAGCAGTGATAAGGGGGGGTGGTACGAGCAGTACTTC	CASSDKGGWYEQYF
.	TRBD2	TRBV7-2	TRBJ2-3	TGTGCCAGCAGCTCCAGACTAGCGGGAGACGTAGATACGCAGTATTTT	CASSSRLAGDVDTQYF
.	TRBD1	TRBV9	TRBJ2-2	TGTGCCAGCAGCGTACAGGGGGCAGGCGGGGAGCTGTTTTTT	CASSVQGAGGELFF
.	TRBD2	TRBV4-1	TRBJ2-5	TGCGCCAGCAGCCAGCAACTAGCGGGCACACAAGAGACCCAGTACTTC	CASSQQLAGTQETQYF
.	TRBD1	TRBV11-2	TRBJ2-2	TGTGCCAGCAGCCTCCGGGACAGGGGGCAGGGCACCGGGGAGCTGTTTTTT	CASSLRDRGQGTGELFF
.	TRBD1	TRBV5-1	TRBJ2-3	TGCGCCAGCAGCGGCGACAGGGAGGATACGCAGTATTTT	CASSGDREDTQYF
.	TRBD1	TRBV19	TRBJ2-7	TGTGCCAGTAGTATAGCCCAGGGGGCCGCTAGCGCCGGGATCTACGAGCAGTACTTC	CASSIAQGAASAGIYEQYF
.	TRBD1	TRBV27	TRBJ1-3	TGTGCCAGCACCCCCCGGACAGGTCCTGGAAACACCATATATTTT	CASTPRTGPGNTIYF
.	TRBD1	TRBV7-2	TRBJ1-2	TGTGCCAGCAGCTACAGACAGGGACAAGGCTACACCTTC	CASSYRQGQGYTF
.	TRBD1	TRBV7-9	TRBJ1-2	TGTGCCAGCAGCAGAGACAGGGGGCAATTTGGCTACACCTTC	CASSRDRGQFGYTF
few	TRBD1	TRBV5-1	TRBJ2-1	TGCGCCAGCAGCCCCCAAGGACAGGGGGCGAGTGTGAATGAGCAGTTCTTC	CASSPQGQGASVNEQFF
few	.	TRBV7-9	TRBJ2-5	TGTGCCAGCAGCTTAGCGACTAGTCTAGAGACCCAGTACTTC	CASSLATSLETQYF
.	TRBD2	TRBV4-1	TRBJ2-3	TGCGCCAGCAGCCAAGATCGGGCTAGCGGGAGCACAGATACGCAGTATTTT	CASSQDRASGSTDTQYF
.	TRBD1	TRBV5-1	TRBJ1-1	TGCGCCAGCAGCGGGGGACAGGGGGCTGGTGAAGCTTTCTTT	CASSGGQGAGEAFF
.	TRBD1	TRBV3-1/TRBV3-2	TRBJ2-5	TGTGCCAGCAGAGGGACAGGGGGTAAGACCCAGTACTTC	CASRGTGGKTQYF
.	TRBD1	TRBV7-9	TRBJ1-1	TGTGCCAGCAGCAACCCCGGGACAGGGAACACTGAAGCTTTCTTT	CASSNPGTGNTEAFF
few	TRBD2	TRBV19	TRBJ2-7	TGTGCCAGTAGTATGGTAGCGGGAGAACTCGAGCAGTACTTC	CASSMVAGELEQYF
.	TRBD2	TRBV19	TRBJ2-5	TGTGCCAGTAGTCGGACTAGCGGGAGGGAGACCCAGTACTTC	CASSRTSGRETQYF
.	TRBD1	TRBV5-1	TRBJ1-6	TGCGCCAGCAGGCCCGGGACAGGGGAATCACCCCTCCACTTT	CASRPGTGESPLHF
.	.	TRBV10-3	TRBJ2-3	TGTGCCATCGGGGAGGGGGGAGCAACAGATACGCAGTATTTT	CAIGEGGATDTQYF
.	TRBD1	TRBV4-3	TRBJ1-2	TGCGCCAGCAGCCAACTTACAGGGGCCAACTATGGCTACACCTTC	CASSQLTGANYGYTF
.	TRBD1	TRBV7-9	TRBJ2-1	TGTGCCAGCAGCGGGACAGGGGGCGCGTATGAGCAGTTCTTC	CASSGTGGAYEQFF
.	TRBD2	TRBV7-9	TRBJ2-1	TGTGCCAGCAGCTACATAAAGTCTAGCGGCCAAAACAATGAGCAGTTCTTC	CASSYIKSSGQNNEQFF
.	.	TRBV28	TRBJ2-5	TGTGCCAGCAGTTTAGCGGAGCCGAGGGAGACCCAGTACTTC	CASSLAEPRETQYF
.	.	TRBV7-2	TRBJ2-4	TGTGCCAGCAGCGGCAGGGTCCCCAAAAACATTCAGTACTTC	CASSGRVPKNIQYF
.	TRBD2	TRBV5-4	TRBJ2-1	TGTGCCAGCAGCCTGGGGGGACTAGCGGGAGGGTCCTACAATGAGCAGTTCTTC	CASSLGGLAGGSYNEQFF
.	.	TRBV7-6	TRBJ2-7	TGTGCCAGCAGCTTAGAACCGGGACACATCTACGAGCAGTACTTC	CASSLEPGHIYEQYF
.	TRBD1	TRBV3-1/TRBV3-2	TRBJ2-5	TGTGCCAGCAGCCGGACCGGGACAGGGGACGGAGGGAAGACCCAGTACTTC	CASSRTGTGDGGKTQYF
.	.	TRBV7-7	TRBJ2-7	TGTGCTAGCAGCCCTAGCCCGGACGTGGGAACCTACGAGCAGTACTTC	CASSPSPDVGTYEQYF
.	TRBD2	TRBV18	TRBJ2-3	TGTGCCAGCTTACTAAGCGGGGGCACAGATACGCAGTATTTT	CASLLSGGTDTQYF
.	TRBD2	TRBV10-1	TRBJ2-2	TGCGCCAGCAGTGAGCAGGTAGCGGGAGTCCGGGAGCTGTTTTTT	CASSEQVAGVRELFF
once	.	TRBV4-2	TRBJ2-7	TGTGCCAGCAGCCAAGATCCAGGCGGTAGGGGCCCCTACGAGCAGTACTTC	CASSQDPGGRGPYEQYF
.	.	TRBV20-1	TRBJ1-1	TGCAGTGCTAGTGGTAGCGGGAACACTGAAGCTTTCTTT	CSASGSGNTEAFF
.	TRBD2	TRBV12-5	TRBJ2-1	TGTGCTAGTGGCCCCACAGGGGGTCTGACTAGCGGGAGCTCCTACAATGAGCAGTTCTTC	CASGPTGGLTSGSSYNEQFF
.	.	TRBV3-1/TRBV3-2	TRBJ1-1	TGTGCCAGCAGCCAAGTCGGGGGGACGGTGGCTTTCTTT	CASSQVGGTVAFF
.	.	TRBV4-3	TRBJ1-1	TGCGCCAGCAGCCAAGATCATCCCCACCAGGGCACTGAAGCTTTCTTT	CASSQDHPHQGTEAFF
.	.	TRBV7-9	TRBJ2-1	TGTGCCAGCAGCGCCAGCAATGAGCAGTTCTTC	CASSASNEQFF